This TCR beta chain was profiled in a study of blood T cell repertoires in COVID-19. This clone was recorded once. The same CDR3 is also encoded by other DNA sequences in this sample. This CDR3 comprises 14 residues. Germline values: CDR1 LGHDT, CDR2 YNNKEL (reference sequence). Trimming removed 4 bases from V and 2 bases from J, with 9 bases in between. Clones were sequenced by immunoSEQ multiplex PCR, and TCRdb holds only the in-frame ones, with some missing. The sample consists of fewer than 350,000 clones, approximately 89% of them appearing once. The specimen was peripheral blood. This clonotype was obtained from a woman aged 55-70 years with COVID-19, enrolled during active disease. The genes are TRBV3-1 (or the pseudogene TRBV3-2) and TRBJ1-3; D is possibly TRBD1 (6 bases). The CDR3: CASSLQGAGNTIYF. The CDR3 DNA reads as TGTGCCAGCAGCCTACAGGGAGCTGGAAACACCATATATTTT.